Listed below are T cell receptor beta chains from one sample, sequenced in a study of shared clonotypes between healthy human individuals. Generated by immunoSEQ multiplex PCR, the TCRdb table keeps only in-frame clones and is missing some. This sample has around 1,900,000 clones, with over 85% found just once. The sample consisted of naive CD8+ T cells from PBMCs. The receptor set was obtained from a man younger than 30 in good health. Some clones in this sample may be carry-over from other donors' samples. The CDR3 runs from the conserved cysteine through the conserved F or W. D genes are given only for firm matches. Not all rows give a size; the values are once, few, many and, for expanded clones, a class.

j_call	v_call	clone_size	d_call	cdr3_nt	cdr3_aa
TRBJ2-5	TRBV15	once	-	TGTGCCACCAGCAGCACGGTTGACGGGTCGCCCCAGTACTTC	CATSSTVDGSPQYF
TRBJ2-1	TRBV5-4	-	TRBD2	TGTGCCAGCAGCTTGGCCGGCGCGGGAGGCCCCTCTTACAATGAGCAGTTCTTC	CASSLAGAGGPSYNEQFF
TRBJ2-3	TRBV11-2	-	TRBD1	TGTGCCAGCAGCTCAGGGACAGGGGCCGATACGCAGTATTTT	CASSSGTGADTQYF
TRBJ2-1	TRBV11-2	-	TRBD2	TGTGCCAGCAGCCCCGGACTAGCGGGATTTTACAATGAGCAGTTCTTC	CASSPGLAGFYNEQFF
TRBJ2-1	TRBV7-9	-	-	TGTGCCAGCAGCACCATGCCGGCCCCCTTGGACAATGAGCAGTTCTTC	CASSTMPAPLDNEQFF
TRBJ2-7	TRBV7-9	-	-	TGTGCCAGCTACGATGGGGTGGGTTCCTACGAGCAGTACTTC	CASYDGVGSYEQYF
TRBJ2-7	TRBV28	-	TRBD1	TGTGCCAGCAGAGACAGGGGGGTCTACGAGCAGTACTTC	CASRDRGVYEQYF
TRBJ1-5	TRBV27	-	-	TGTGCCAGCAGTTTATGGTCCAATCAGCCCCAGCATTTT	CASSLWSNQPQHF
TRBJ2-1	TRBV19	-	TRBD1	TGTGCCAGTACGGGACAGGGGGTGGGCAATGAGCAGTTCTTC	CASTGQGVGNEQFF
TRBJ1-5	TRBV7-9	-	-	TGTGCCAGCAGCTTAGTGGATAGCAATCAGCCCCAGCATTTT	CASSLVDSNQPQHF
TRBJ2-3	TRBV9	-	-	TGTGCCAGCAGCGTAATCGGGGAAGATACGCAGTATTTT	CASSVIGEDTQYF
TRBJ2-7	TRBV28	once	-	TGTGCCAGCAGCCTACAGGGGACTACCTACGAGCAGTACTTC	CASSLQGTTYEQYF
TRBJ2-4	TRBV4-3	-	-	TGCGCCAGCAGCCAGGCACACAACACAAACGCCAAAAACATTCAGTACTTC	CASSQAHNTNAKNIQYF
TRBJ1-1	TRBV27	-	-	TGTGCCAGCAGTTTATTATCCGGTCCTGAAGCTTTCTTT	CASSLLSGPEAFF
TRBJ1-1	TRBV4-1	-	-	TGCGCCAGCACCATTGGGGGAGGGTTGAACACTGAAGCTTTCTTT	CASTIGGGLNTEAFF
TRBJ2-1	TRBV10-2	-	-	TGCGCCATCACGTCCCTAAGTTCCGGTGAGCAGTTCTTC	CAITSLSSGEQFF
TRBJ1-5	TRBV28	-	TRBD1	TGTGCCAGCAGCGGGACCGGGACAGCGGACGATCAGCCCCAGCATTTT	CASSGTGTADDQPQHF
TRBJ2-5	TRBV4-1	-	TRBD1	TGCGCCAGCAGCGGCCGGGACAGGGCTGAAGAGACCCAGTACTTC	CASSGRDRAEETQYF
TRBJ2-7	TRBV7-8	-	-	TGTGCCAGCAGCCACGGACAGTACTACGAGCAGTACTTC	CASSHGQYYEQYF
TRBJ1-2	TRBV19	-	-	TGTGCCAGTAGACCCCTGGACTCTGTCTATGGCTACACCTTC	CASRPLDSVYGYTF
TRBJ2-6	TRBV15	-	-	TGTGCCACCAGCAGCGCTAGATCTGGGGCCAACGTCCTGACTTTC	CATSSARSGANVLTF
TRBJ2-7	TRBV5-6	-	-	TGTGCCAGCAGCAAGCTGACCCTTCTCGAACTCGGGCAGTACTTC	CASSKLTLLELGQYF
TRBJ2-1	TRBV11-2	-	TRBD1	TGTGCCAGCAGGACAGGGGACCTCTACAATGAGCAGTTCTTC	CASRTGDLYNEQFF
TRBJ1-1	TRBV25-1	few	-	TGTGCCAGCAGCCCATGGACGGTGAACACTGAAGCTTTCTTT	CASSPWTVNTEAFF
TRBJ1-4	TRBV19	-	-	TGTGCCAGTAGTACCACCCCGCTGGCAACTAATGAAAAACTGTTTTTT	CASSTTPLATNEKLFF
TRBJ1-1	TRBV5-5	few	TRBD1	TGTGCCAGCAGCCAGCGGACAGGGACAATGAACACTGAAGCTTTCTTT	CASSQRTGTMNTEAFF
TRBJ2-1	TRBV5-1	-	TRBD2	TGCGCCAGCAGCTATTTCCCACCGCTGACTAGCGGGCTCGACAATGAGCAGTTCTTC	CASSYFPPLTSGLDNEQFF
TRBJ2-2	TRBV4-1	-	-	TGCGCCAGCAGCCAAGAGGACTGGGACCCCTCCGGGGAGCTGTTTTTT	CASSQEDWDPSGELFF
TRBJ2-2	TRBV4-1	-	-	TGCGCCAGCAGCCAACCCCTCAGCGGGGAGCTGTTTTTT	CASSQPLSGELFF
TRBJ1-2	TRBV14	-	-	TGTGCCAGCAGCCAAGACTCCCGGAAATCGACCGCGGGAAGCTACACCTTC	CASSQDSRKSTAGSYTF
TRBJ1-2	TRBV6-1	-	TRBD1	TGTGCCAGCAGTGAAGGGACAGGGGAGGTTGGCTATGGCTACACCTTC	CASSEGTGEVGYGYTF
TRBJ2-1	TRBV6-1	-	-	TGTGCCAGCAGTGAAAACGGGCGGAGTATCCCCTACAATGAGCAGTTCTTC	CASSENGRSIPYNEQFF
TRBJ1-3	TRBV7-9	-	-	TGTGCCAGCAGCTTAACAGTAGTCTCTGGAAACACCATATATTTT	CASSLTVVSGNTIYF
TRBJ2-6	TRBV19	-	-	TGTGCCAGTAGTATACGGACCGGGGCCAACGTCCTGACTTTC	CASSIRTGANVLTF
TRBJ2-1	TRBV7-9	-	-	TGTGCCAGCAGCGGGGGACTTCGAGATGAGCAGTTCTTC	CASSGGLRDEQFF
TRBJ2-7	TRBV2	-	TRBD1	TGTGCCAGCAGTGAAGCGCCGGGACAGGGGTTCTACGAGCAGTACTTC	CASSEAPGQGFYEQYF
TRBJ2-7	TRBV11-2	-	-	TGTGCCAGCAGCAAAAAGACAGAAGCCTACGAGCAGTACTTC	CASSKKTEAYEQYF
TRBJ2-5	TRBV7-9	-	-	TGTGCCAGCAGCTTAGTTGGGGGCCAAGAGACCCAGTACTTC	CASSLVGGQETQYF
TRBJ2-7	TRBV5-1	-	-	TGCGCCAGCTTTGAAGGGGCCGAGCAGTACTTC	CASFEGAEQYF
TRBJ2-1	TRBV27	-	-	TGTGCCAGCAGTTTAGTGTCTAGCTACAATGAGCAGTTCTTC	CASSLVSSYNEQFF
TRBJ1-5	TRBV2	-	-	TGTGCCAGCAGTGGAAGGAGGCCAGGGCAGCCCCAGCATTTT	CASSGRRPGQPQHF
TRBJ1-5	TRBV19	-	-	TGTGCCAGTAGTATGTTTCGTCAGGGGCCAGTTTTT	CASSMFRQGPVF
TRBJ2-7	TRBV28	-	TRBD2	TGTGCCAGCAGTCTAGGGACTAGCGGGTTCTCCTACGAGCAGTACTTC	CASSLGTSGFSYEQYF
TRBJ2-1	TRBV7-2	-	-	TGTGCCAGCAGCTCAGGGGCACGGGAGTTACTCAATGAGCAGTTCTTC	CASSSGARELLNEQFF
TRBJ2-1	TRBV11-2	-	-	TGTGCCAGTGGGGCCTGGCGGGACTACAATGAGCAGTTCTTC	CASGAWRDYNEQFF
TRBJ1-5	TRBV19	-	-	TGTGCCAGTAGTACTCGGGGTGAGGCGCGGAATCAGCCCCAGCATTTT	CASSTRGEARNQPQHF
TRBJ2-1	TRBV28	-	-	TGTGCCAGCAGCCATCACGGACTAAGCTCTTACAATGAGCAGTTCTTC	CASSHHGLSSYNEQFF
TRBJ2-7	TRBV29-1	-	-	TGCAGCGCCCTCAGGGAGGCCGACTCCTACGAGCAGTACTTC	CSALREADSYEQYF